A selection of T cell receptor beta chains follows, all from one sample in a study of T cells in Graves' hyperthyroidism and ophthalmopathy. Each CDR3 protein gets one entry after TCRdb re-called the multiplex PCR reads with MiXCR. Here the sample spans 600,000 or so distinct CDR3 sequences, around 15% being singletons. What was sequenced was blood. Source of these receptors: a woman aged 50 to 65 with Graves' ophthalmopathy. CDR3s include the opening cysteine and the closing phenylalanine or tryptophan.

J gene: TRBJ2-7
V gene: TRBV7-6
CDR3 protein: CASSLRTSGTNDEQYF

J gene: TRBJ1-5
V gene: TRBV28
CDR3 protein: CASSGSPGYQPQHF

J gene: TRBJ2-7
V gene: TRBV27
CDR3 protein: CASKHGQSTYEQYF

J gene: TRBJ1-2
V gene: TRBV24-1
CDR3 protein: CATSDLNTAGVYGYTF

J gene: TRBJ2-3
V gene: TRBV12-3/TRBV12-4
CDR3 protein: CASRDTGSFVNTQYF

J gene: TRBJ1-2
V gene: TRBV28
CDR3 protein: CASSDMGRPQGYTF

J gene: TRBJ2-2
V gene: TRBV9
CDR3 protein: CASSVASGSLNTGELFF

J gene: TRBJ2-6
V gene: TRBV10-3
CDR3 protein: CAISPGTASLTF

J gene: TRBJ1-6
V gene: TRBV5-1
CDR3 protein: CASSLDQGPTWTSLNSPLHF

J gene: TRBJ2-7
V gene: TRBV29-1
CDR3 protein: CSVALRGASYEQYF

J gene: TRBJ2-3
V gene: TRBV6-2/TRBV6-3
CDR3 protein: CASSWGLRLNTDTQYF

J gene: TRBJ2-4
V gene: TRBV15
CDR3 protein: CATSRTGPGGATKNIQYF

J gene: TRBJ2-1
V gene: TRBV20-1
CDR3 protein: CSAEVSRRELGEQFF

J gene: TRBJ2-7
V gene: TRBV13
CDR3 protein: CASSPKGTYEQYF

J gene: TRBJ1-1
V gene: TRBV29-1
CDR3 protein: CSVGGAEEAFF

J gene: TRBJ1-4
V gene: TRBV20-1
CDR3 protein: CSARDTGGEKLFF

J gene: TRBJ1-1
V gene: TRBV7-3
CDR3 protein: CASSQTQNTEAFF

J gene: TRBJ2-2
V gene: TRBV19
CDR3 protein: CASNPSGSIGELFF

J gene: TRBJ2-2
V gene: TRBV4-3
CDR3 protein: CASSQEQGFGELFF

J gene: TRBJ2-5
V gene: TRBV5-1
CDR3 protein: CASSFRSQETQYF

J gene: TRBJ2-5
V gene: TRBV25-1
CDR3 protein: CASSSLGQETQYF

J gene: TRBJ2-2
V gene: TRBV6-2/TRBV6-3
CDR3 protein: CASSYQGALSGELFF

J gene: TRBJ2-7
V gene: TRBV15
CDR3 protein: CATSPTSEGFTFRREQYF

J gene: TRBJ2-3
V gene: TRBV20-1
CDR3 protein: CSAGVGTDTQYF

J gene: TRBJ2-2
V gene: TRBV4-3
CDR3 protein: CASSPHGTGGSTGELFF

J gene: TRBJ1-1
V gene: TRBV7-2
CDR3 protein: CASRAGQNTEAFF

J gene: TRBJ1-1
V gene: TRBV28
CDR3 protein: CASSLRTGGTLTEAFF

J gene: TRBJ2-5
V gene: TRBV5-1
CDR3 protein: CASRRTFQETQYF

J gene: TRBJ1-2
V gene: TRBV29-1
CDR3 protein: CSVQPELRRGYTF

J gene: TRBJ2-7
V gene: TRBV30
CDR3 protein: CAWVDRTTYEQYF

J gene: TRBJ2-7
V gene: TRBV9
CDR3 protein: CASSVGGGRTYEQYF

J gene: TRBJ1-1
V gene: TRBV20-1
CDR3 protein: CSATPGGKSTEAFF

J gene: TRBJ2-5
V gene: TRBV5-1
CDR3 protein: CASSLDDRETQYF

J gene: TRBJ1-4
V gene: TRBV7-8
CDR3 protein: CASSLEITNEKLFF

J gene: TRBJ1-1
V gene: TRBV7-2
CDR3 protein: CASSLSLQMNTEAFF

J gene: TRBJ2-7
V gene: TRBV27
CDR3 protein: CASSLNRGGREQYF

J gene: TRBJ2-1
V gene: TRBV10-3
CDR3 protein: CATWTSGDEQFF

J gene: TRBJ2-7
V gene: TRBV20-1
CDR3 protein: CSARGRTLYEQYF

J gene: TRBJ1-5
V gene: TRBV18
CDR3 protein: CASSPGQGGQPQHF

J gene: TRBJ1-6
V gene: TRBV4-3
CDR3 protein: CASSLQDRDGNSPLHF

J gene: TRBJ1-1
V gene: TRBV5-1
CDR3 protein: CASSSSGAEAFF

J gene: TRBJ2-1
V gene: TRBV13
CDR3 protein: CASSRRSGSVAGNEQFF

J gene: TRBJ2-1
V gene: TRBV15
CDR3 protein: CATSRGARERAGGRNEQFF

J gene: TRBJ1-1
V gene: TRBV6-1
CDR3 protein: CASSFTGQGNTEAFF

J gene: TRBJ1-1
V gene: TRBV25-1
CDR3 protein: CASSEVLNTEAFF

J gene: TRBJ2-1
V gene: TRBV3-1
CDR3 protein: CASVGTVYNEQFF

J gene: TRBJ1-1
V gene: TRBV28
CDR3 protein: CATPRTMNTEAFF

J gene: TRBJ2-1
V gene: TRBV20-1
CDR3 protein: CSTSGNHYNEQFF

J gene: TRBJ2-1
V gene: TRBV12-5
CDR3 protein: CASVGGPRATGNNEQFF

J gene: TRBJ2-3
V gene: TRBV7-2
CDR3 protein: CASSPLWNAGADTQYF

J gene: TRBJ2-2
V gene: TRBV4-3
CDR3 protein: CASSLTTLTGELFF

J gene: TRBJ1-5
V gene: TRBV20-1
CDR3 protein: CSAKKKGEIYSNQPQHF